This is a list of T cell receptor beta chains from one sample in a study of blood T cell repertoires in COVID-19. The repertoire was sequenced with immunoSEQ multiplex PCR; TCRdb's copy has only in-frame clones and lacks some. The sample yields some 25,000 clones, 82% seen once. Material for sequencing was peripheral blood. The receptor source for this set is a human donor in a cohort sampled during active COVID-19. The CDR3 runs from the conserved cysteine through the conserved F or W. D genes are given only for firm matches. Clone size is given for some rows only: seen once, a few or many times, or a class if the clone is expanded.

V gene: TRBV7-2
D gene: NA
J gene: TRBJ1-6
clone size: NA
CDR3 protein: CASSLGGGSSYNSPLHF
CDR3 DNA: TGTGCCAGCAGCTTAGGTGGGGGGAGCTCCTATAATTCACCCCTCCACTTT

V gene: TRBV30
D gene: NA
J gene: TRBJ1-1
clone size: NA
CDR3 protein: CAWMVGGGAEAFF
CDR3 DNA: TGTGCCTGGATGGTCGGGGGAGGGGCTGAAGCTTTCTTT

V gene: TRBV9
D gene: TRBD2
J gene: TRBJ2-1
clone size: few
CDR3 protein: CASSVTTSGYNEQFF
CDR3 DNA: TGTGCCAGCAGCGTAACGACTAGCGGATACAATGAGCAGTTCTTC

V gene: TRBV30
D gene: NA
J gene: TRBJ1-5
clone size: NA
CDR3 protein: CAWSVRQINQPQHF
CDR3 DNA: TGTGCCTGGAGTGTACGACAGATCAATCAGCCCCAGCATTTT

V gene: TRBV29-1
D gene: NA
J gene: TRBJ1-1
clone size: NA
CDR3 protein: CSVELNKGGTEAFF
CDR3 DNA: TGCAGCGTTGAATTAAACAAGGGAGGGACTGAAGCTTTCTTT

V gene: TRBV9
D gene: TRBD2
J gene: TRBJ2-1
clone size: once
CDR3 protein: CASSEGIAGGAKRYNEQFF
CDR3 DNA: TGTGCCAGCAGCGAGGGGATAGCGGGAGGAGCGAAAAGGTACAATGAGCAGTTCTTC

V gene: TRBV29-1
D gene: NA
J gene: TRBJ1-5
clone size: once
CDR3 protein: CSVGRREGQPQHF
CDR3 DNA: TGCAGCGTTGGTCGCAGGGAAGGCCAGCCCCAGCATTTT

V gene: TRBV30
D gene: NA
J gene: TRBJ1-4
clone size: NA
CDR3 protein: CAWSRGPGAAEKLFF
CDR3 DNA: TGTGCCTGGAGTCGAGGCCCAGGGGCGGCTGAAAAACTGTTTTTT

V gene: TRBV19
D gene: TRBD2
J gene: TRBJ2-2
clone size: NA
CDR3 protein: CATTSGSLSGELFF
CDR3 DNA: TGTGCCACGACTAGCGGGAGCCTGTCCGGGGAGCTGTTTTTT

V gene: TRBV19
D gene: TRBD1
J gene: TRBJ1-6
clone size: NA
CDR3 protein: CASRMTGSNNSPLHF
CDR3 DNA: TGTGCCAGTAGGATGACAGGGAGTAATAATTCACCCCTCCACTTT

V gene: TRBV6-4
D gene: NA
J gene: TRBJ2-1
clone size: NA
CDR3 protein: CASSDSGAASYNEQFF
CDR3 DNA: TGTGCCAGCAGTGACTCGGGGGCAGCTTCTTACAATGAGCAGTTCTTC

V gene: TRBV7-3
D gene: TRBD2
J gene: TRBJ2-5
clone size: NA
CDR3 protein: CASRSPAGVQETQYF
CDR3 DNA: TGTGCCAGCAGATCCCCAGCGGGGGTGCAAGAGACCCAGTACTTC

V gene: TRBV6-5
D gene: TRBD1
J gene: TRBJ2-7
clone size: NA
CDR3 protein: CASSKDRGDEQYF
CDR3 DNA: TGTGCCAGCAGTAAGGACAGGGGTGACGAGCAGTACTTC

V gene: TRBV18
D gene: NA
J gene: TRBJ1-4
clone size: NA
CDR3 protein: CASCRATNEKLFF
CDR3 DNA: TGTGCCAGCTGTCGTGCAACTAATGAAAAACTGTTTTTT

V gene: TRBV7-3
D gene: TRBD1
J gene: TRBJ2-2
clone size: NA
CDR3 protein: CASSAGTGTGELFF
CDR3 DNA: TGTGCCAGCAGCGCCGGGACAGGGACCGGGGAGCTGTTTTTT

V gene: TRBV27
D gene: NA
J gene: TRBJ2-7
clone size: NA
CDR3 protein: CASSSTYEQYF
CDR3 DNA: TGTGCCAGCAGTTCCACCTACGAGCAGTACTTC

V gene: TRBV10-3
D gene: TRBD2
J gene: TRBJ2-1
clone size: NA
CDR3 protein: CAISESASSGSNEQFF
CDR3 DNA: TGTGCCATCAGTGAGTCAGCGTCTAGCGGGAGTAATGAGCAGTTCTTC

V gene: TRBV6-2/TRBV6-3
D gene: NA
J gene: TRBJ1-1
clone size: NA
CDR3 protein: CASSSRKNTEAFF
CDR3 DNA: TGTGCCAGCAGTTCGCGGAAGAACACTGAAGCTTTCTTT

V gene: TRBV2
D gene: NA
J gene: TRBJ2-7
clone size: once
CDR3 protein: CASRLQGPYEQYF
CDR3 DNA: TGTGCCAGCAGATTGCAGGGGCCCTACGAGCAGTACTTC

V gene: TRBV7-8
D gene: NA
J gene: TRBJ1-2
clone size: few
CDR3 protein: CASSLEIGVGYTF
CDR3 DNA: TGTGCCAGCAGCTTAGAGATAGGGGTCGGCTACACCTTC

V gene: TRBV5-1
D gene: NA
J gene: TRBJ1-1
clone size: few
CDR3 protein: CASSPVTNTEAFF
CDR3 DNA: TGCGCCAGCAGCCCGGTGACAAACACTGAAGCTTTCTTT

V gene: TRBV19
D gene: TRBD1
J gene: TRBJ2-7
clone size: NA
CDR3 protein: CASSIGQGYEQYF
CDR3 DNA: TGTGCCAGTAGTATTGGACAGGGTTACGAGCAGTACTTC

V gene: TRBV3-1/TRBV3-2
D gene: TRBD1
J gene: TRBJ1-2
clone size: NA
CDR3 protein: CASSQGGTENGYTF
CDR3 DNA: TGTGCCAGCAGCCAAGGTGGGACAGAGAATGGCTACACCTTC

V gene: TRBV28
D gene: TRBD1
J gene: TRBJ1-4
clone size: NA
CDR3 protein: CASRLSGTGFEKLFF
CDR3 DNA: TGTGCCAGCAGACTCTCCGGGACAGGGTTCGAAAAACTGTTTTTT

V gene: TRBV24-1
D gene: TRBD2
J gene: TRBJ2-1
clone size: NA
CDR3 protein: CATSNGEGYNEQFF
CDR3 DNA: TGTGCCACCAGTAACGGGGAGGGTTACAATGAGCAGTTCTTC

V gene: TRBV21-1
D gene: NA
J gene: TRBJ2-7
clone size: NA
CDR3 protein: CASNGLAGYYEQYF
CDR3 DNA: TGTGCCAGCAACGGACTAGCGGGATACTACGAGCAGTACTTC

V gene: TRBV30
D gene: NA
J gene: TRBJ1-5
clone size: NA
CDR3 protein: CAWTPLGAGQPQHF
CDR3 DNA: TGTGCCTGGACTCCGCTGGGGGCCGGGCAGCCCCAGCATTTT

V gene: TRBV5-1
D gene: TRBD2
J gene: TRBJ2-1
clone size: NA
CDR3 protein: CASRISGSGNEQFF
CDR3 DNA: TGCGCCAGCAGAATCAGCGGGAGTGGGAATGAGCAGTTCTTC

V gene: TRBV7-9
D gene: NA
J gene: TRBJ1-5
clone size: few
CDR3 protein: CASSHTRGELQPQHF
CDR3 DNA: TGTGCCAGCAGCCATACCCGGGGGGAGCTTCAGCCCCAGCATTTT

V gene: TRBV2
D gene: TRBD2
J gene: TRBJ2-3
clone size: once
CDR3 protein: CASSLLAGATDTQYF
CDR3 DNA: TGTGCCAGCAGTTTACTAGCGGGAGCGACAGATACGCAGTATTTT

V gene: TRBV7-2
D gene: NA
J gene: TRBJ2-5
clone size: NA
CDR3 protein: CASSLSVGNLQETQYF
CDR3 DNA: TGTGCCAGCAGCTTAAGTGTCGGGAATCTTCAAGAGACCCAGTACTTC

V gene: TRBV4-3
D gene: TRBD1
J gene: TRBJ1-4
clone size: NA
CDR3 protein: CASSQVGRGGMGEKLFF
CDR3 DNA: TGCGCCAGCAGCCAAGTGGGCCGAGGGGGCATGGGTGAAAAACTGTTTTTT

V gene: TRBV29-1
D gene: NA
J gene: TRBJ1-4
clone size: NA
CDR3 protein: CSVAQASEKLFF
CDR3 DNA: TGCAGCGTTGCTCAGGCGAGTGAAAAACTGTTTTTT

V gene: TRBV5-5
D gene: NA
J gene: TRBJ1-2
clone size: NA
CDR3 protein: CASSFAGQYGYTF
CDR3 DNA: TGTGCCAGCAGCTTCGCAGGGCAATATGGCTACACCTTC

V gene: TRBV29-1
D gene: TRBD2
J gene: TRBJ2-5
clone size: NA
CDR3 protein: CSVNHRREAQYF
CDR3 DNA: TGCAGCGTGAATCACAGGCGGGAGGCCCAGTACTTC

V gene: TRBV11-3
D gene: NA
J gene: TRBJ2-7
clone size: NA
CDR3 protein: CASSYEQGYEQYF
CDR3 DNA: TGTGCCAGCAGCTACGAACAGGGTTACGAGCAGTACTTC

V gene: TRBV11-2
D gene: TRBD2
J gene: TRBJ2-2
clone size: NA
CDR3 protein: CASSLTSGNFGELFF
CDR3 DNA: TGTGCCAGCAGCTTAACTAGCGGGAATTTCGGGGAGCTGTTTTTT

V gene: TRBV4-3
D gene: NA
J gene: TRBJ2-5
clone size: NA
CDR3 protein: CASSQDVDRGETQYF
CDR3 DNA: TGCGCCAGCAGCCAAGATGTGGACCGGGGGGAGACCCAGTACTTC

V gene: TRBV27
D gene: TRBD1
J gene: TRBJ1-2
clone size: NA
CDR3 protein: CASSPILPQGAIIDGYTF
CDR3 DNA: TGTGCCAGCAGTCCTATACTTCCACAGGGGGCGATTATCGATGGCTACACCTTC

V gene: TRBV29-1
D gene: TRBD2
J gene: TRBJ2-7
clone size: NA
CDR3 protein: CSVGLADDYEQYF
CDR3 DNA: TGCAGCGTTGGACTAGCGGATGACTACGAGCAGTACTTC

V gene: TRBV4-2
D gene: NA
J gene: TRBJ1-4
clone size: NA
CDR3 protein: CASSQERSEKLFF
CDR3 DNA: TGTGCCAGCAGCCAAGAGCGGAGTGAAAAACTGTTTTTT

V gene: TRBV11-2
D gene: TRBD1
J gene: TRBJ1-1
clone size: once
CDR3 protein: CASSKTGQGSFEEAFF
CDR3 DNA: TGTGCCAGCAGCAAGACAGGGCAGGGAAGTTTCGAGGAAGCTTTCTTT

V gene: TRBV11-2
D gene: NA
J gene: TRBJ2-7
clone size: NA
CDR3 protein: CASSLATGAYEQYF
CDR3 DNA: TGTGCCAGCAGCTTAGCGACAGGCGCCTACGAGCAGTACTTC

V gene: TRBV4-2
D gene: TRBD1
J gene: TRBJ2-7
clone size: NA
CDR3 protein: CASSQGRGQEGYEQYF
CDR3 DNA: TGTGCCAGCAGCCAAGGTCGGGGACAGGAGGGCTACGAGCAGTACTTC